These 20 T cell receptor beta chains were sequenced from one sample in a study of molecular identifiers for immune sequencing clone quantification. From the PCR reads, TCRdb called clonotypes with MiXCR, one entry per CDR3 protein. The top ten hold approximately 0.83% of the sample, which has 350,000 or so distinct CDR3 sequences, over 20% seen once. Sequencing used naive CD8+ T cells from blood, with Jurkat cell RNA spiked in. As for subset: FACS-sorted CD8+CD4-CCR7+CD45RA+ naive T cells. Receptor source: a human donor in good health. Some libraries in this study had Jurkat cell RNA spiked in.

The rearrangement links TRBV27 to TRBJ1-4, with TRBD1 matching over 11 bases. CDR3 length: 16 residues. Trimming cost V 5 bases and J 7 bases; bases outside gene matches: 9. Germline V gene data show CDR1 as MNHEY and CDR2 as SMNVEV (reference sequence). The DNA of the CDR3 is TGTGCCAGCAGTCCATGGACAGGGGGCGCTTTTGAAAAACTGTTTTTT. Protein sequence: CASSPWTGGAFEKLFF.

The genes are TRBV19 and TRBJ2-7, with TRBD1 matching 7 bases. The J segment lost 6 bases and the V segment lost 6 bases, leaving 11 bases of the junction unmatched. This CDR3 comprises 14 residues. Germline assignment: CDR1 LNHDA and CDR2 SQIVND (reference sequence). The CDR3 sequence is CASSLQGPPSEQYF. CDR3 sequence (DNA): TGTGCCAGTAGCCTACAGGGGCCCCCTTCCGAGCAGTACTTC.

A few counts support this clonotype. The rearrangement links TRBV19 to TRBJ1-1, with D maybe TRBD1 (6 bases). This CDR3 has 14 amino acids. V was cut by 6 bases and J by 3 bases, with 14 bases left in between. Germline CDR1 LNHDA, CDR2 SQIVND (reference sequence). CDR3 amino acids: CASRIPDSYTEAFF. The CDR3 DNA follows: TGTGCCAGTAGAATCCCGGACAGTTACACTGAAGCTTTCTTT. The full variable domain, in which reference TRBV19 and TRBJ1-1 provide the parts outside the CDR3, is DGGITQSPKYLFRKEGQNVTLSCEQNLNHDAMYWYRQDPGQGLRLIYYSQIVNDFQKGDIAEGYSVSREKKESFPLTVTSAQKNPTAFYLCASRIPDSYTEAFFGQGTRLTVV.

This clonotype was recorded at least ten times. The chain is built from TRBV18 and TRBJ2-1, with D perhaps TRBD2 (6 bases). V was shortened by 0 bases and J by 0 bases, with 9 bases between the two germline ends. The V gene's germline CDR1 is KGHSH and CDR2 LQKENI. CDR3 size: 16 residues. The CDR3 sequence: CASSPPEGSSYNEQFF. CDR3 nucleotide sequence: TGTGCCAGCTCACCACCGGAGGGCAGCTCCTACAATGAGCAGTTCTTC. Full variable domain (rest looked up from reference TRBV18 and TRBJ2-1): NAGVMQNPRHLVRRRGQEARLRCSPMKGHSHVYWYRQLPEEGLKFMVYLQKENIIDESGMPKERFSAEFPKEGPSILRIQQVVRGDSAAYFCASSPPEGSSYNEQFFGPGTRLTVL.

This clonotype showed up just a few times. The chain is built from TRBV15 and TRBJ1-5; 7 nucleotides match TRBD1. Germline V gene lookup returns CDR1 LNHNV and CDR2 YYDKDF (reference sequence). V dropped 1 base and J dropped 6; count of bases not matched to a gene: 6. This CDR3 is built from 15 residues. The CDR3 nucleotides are TGTGCCACCAGCAGAGTTGGGCAGGGGGGTCAGCCCCAGCATTTT. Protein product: CATSRVGQGGQPQHF.

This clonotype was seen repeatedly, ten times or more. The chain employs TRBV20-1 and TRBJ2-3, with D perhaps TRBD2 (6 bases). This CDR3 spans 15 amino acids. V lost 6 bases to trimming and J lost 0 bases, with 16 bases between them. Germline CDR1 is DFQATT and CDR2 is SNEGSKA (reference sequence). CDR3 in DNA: TGCAGTGCGCCGCGGACTAAGATTAGCACAGATACGCAGTATTTT. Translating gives CSAPRTKISTDTQYF.

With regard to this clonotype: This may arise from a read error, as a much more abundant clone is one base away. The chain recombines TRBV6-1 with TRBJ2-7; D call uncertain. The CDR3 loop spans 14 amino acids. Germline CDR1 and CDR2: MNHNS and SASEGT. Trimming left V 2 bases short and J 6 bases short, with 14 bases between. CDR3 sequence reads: CASSEIQVDGEQYF. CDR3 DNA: TGTGCCAGCAGTGAAATCCAGGTGGACGGCGAGCAGTACTTC.

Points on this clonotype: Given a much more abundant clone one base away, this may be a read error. CDR3 nucleotide sequence: TGTGCCAGCAGCCAAGAGTGGAATAGCTACACACGTACGCAGTATTTT. Translation gives CASSQEWNSYTRTQYF. The chain has TRBV14 and TRBJ2-3; D is uncertain. This CDR3 has 16 residues. The germline V and J ends were trimmed by 0 bases and 8 bases, with 18 bases remaining between them. From germline, CDR1 is SGHDN and CDR2 FVKESK.

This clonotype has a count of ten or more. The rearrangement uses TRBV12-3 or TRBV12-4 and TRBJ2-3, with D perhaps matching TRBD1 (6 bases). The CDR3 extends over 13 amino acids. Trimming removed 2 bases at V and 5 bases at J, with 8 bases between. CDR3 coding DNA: TGTGCCAGCAGTTTAATAGGGGGAGATACGCAGTATTTT. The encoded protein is CASSLIGGDTQYF.

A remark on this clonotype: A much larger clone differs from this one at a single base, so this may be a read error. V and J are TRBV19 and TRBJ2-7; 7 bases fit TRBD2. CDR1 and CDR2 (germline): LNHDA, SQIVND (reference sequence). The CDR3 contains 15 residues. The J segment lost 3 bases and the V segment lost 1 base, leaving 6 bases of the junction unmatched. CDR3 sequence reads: CASSIGTRPYYEQYF. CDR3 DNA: TGTGCCAGTAGTATAGGGACTAGACCCTACTACGAGCAGTACTTC.

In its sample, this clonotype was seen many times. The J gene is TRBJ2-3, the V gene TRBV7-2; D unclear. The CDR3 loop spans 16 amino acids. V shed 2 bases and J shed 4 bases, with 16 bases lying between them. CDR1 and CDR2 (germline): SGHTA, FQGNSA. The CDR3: CASSLSGYVGADTQYF. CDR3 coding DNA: TGTGCCAGCAGCTTATCGGGCTACGTAGGAGCAGATACGCAGTATTTT.

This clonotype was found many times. CDR3 sequence: CSVVLQSAFF. As DNA, the CDR3 is TGCAGCGTTGTATTACAATCAGCTTTCTTT. This rearrangement joins TRBV29-1 to TRBJ1-1; no definite D call. Germline V gene data show CDR1 as SQVTM and CDR2 as ANQGSEA. The CDR3 covers 10 residues. Trimming took 4 bases from V and 10 from J, leaving 10 bases between them.

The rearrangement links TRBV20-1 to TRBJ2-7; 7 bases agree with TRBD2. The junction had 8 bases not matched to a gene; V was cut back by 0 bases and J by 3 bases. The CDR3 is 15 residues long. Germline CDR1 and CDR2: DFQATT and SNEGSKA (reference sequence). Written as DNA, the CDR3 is TGCAGTGCTAGAGATCGTAGGGGCGGGGGCTACGAGCAGTACTTC. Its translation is CSARDRRGGGYEQYF.

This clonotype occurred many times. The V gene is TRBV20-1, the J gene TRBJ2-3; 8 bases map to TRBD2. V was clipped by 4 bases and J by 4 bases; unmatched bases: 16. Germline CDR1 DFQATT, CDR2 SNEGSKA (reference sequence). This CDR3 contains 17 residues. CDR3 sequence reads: CSATRDQLAEYADTQYF. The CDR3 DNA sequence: TGCAGTGCTACCCGAGACCAACTAGCGGAATATGCAGATACGCAGTATTTT.

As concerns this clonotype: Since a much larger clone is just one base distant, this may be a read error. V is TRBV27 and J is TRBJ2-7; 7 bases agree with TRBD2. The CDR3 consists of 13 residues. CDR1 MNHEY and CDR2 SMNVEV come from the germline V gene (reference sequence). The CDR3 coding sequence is TGTACCAGCAGTCTAGCGGTGTCCTACGAGCAGTACTTC. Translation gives CTSSLAVSYEQYF.

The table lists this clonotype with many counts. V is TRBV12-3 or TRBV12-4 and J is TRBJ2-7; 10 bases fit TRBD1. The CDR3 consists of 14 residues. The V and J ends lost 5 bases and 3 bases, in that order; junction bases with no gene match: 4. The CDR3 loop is CASSPTGGFYEQYF. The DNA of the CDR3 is TGTGCCAGCAGTCCGACAGGGGGCTTCTACGAGCAGTACTTC.

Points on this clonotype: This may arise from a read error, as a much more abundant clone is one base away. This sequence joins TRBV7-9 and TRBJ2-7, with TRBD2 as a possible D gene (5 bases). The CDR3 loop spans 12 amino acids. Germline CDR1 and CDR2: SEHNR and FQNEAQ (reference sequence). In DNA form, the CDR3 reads TGTGCCAGCAGCTTCGGGGTCGGCGAGCAGCACTTC. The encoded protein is CASSFGVGEQHF.

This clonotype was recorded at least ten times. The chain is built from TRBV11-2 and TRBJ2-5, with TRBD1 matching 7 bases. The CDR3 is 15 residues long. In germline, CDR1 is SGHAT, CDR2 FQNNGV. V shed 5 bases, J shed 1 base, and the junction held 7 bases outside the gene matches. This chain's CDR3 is CASSPSGQAQETQYF. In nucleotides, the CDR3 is TGTGCCAGCAGCCCCTCTGGACAGGCCCAAGAGACCCAGTACTTC.

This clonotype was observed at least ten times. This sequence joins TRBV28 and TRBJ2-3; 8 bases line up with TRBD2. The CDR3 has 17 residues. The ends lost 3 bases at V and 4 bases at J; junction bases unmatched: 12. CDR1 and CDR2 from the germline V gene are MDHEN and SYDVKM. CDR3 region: CASSFQPAGDGADTQYF. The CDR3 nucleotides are TGTGCCAGCAGTTTTCAGCCAGCGGGAGATGGTGCAGATACGCAGTATTTT.

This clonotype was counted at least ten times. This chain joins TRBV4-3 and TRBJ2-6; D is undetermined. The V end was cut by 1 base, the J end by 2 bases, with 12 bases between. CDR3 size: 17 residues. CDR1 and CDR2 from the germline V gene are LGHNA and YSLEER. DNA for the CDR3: TGCGCCAGCAGCCAAGCTCTAGAGGTTACTGGGGCCAACGTCCTGACTTTC. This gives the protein CASSQALEVTGANVLTF.